This TCR beta chain was identified during a study of cytomegalovirus exposure and HLA in healthy donors. Study as a whole: Researchers previously reported finding 117 million unique TCR beta sequences from about 179 million T cells. The study, taken as a whole, reports: Diagnosis of cytomegalovirus status made by the classifier reportedly showed high specificity and sensitivity. The study carried out a later analysis of TCR beta sequences. It associated approximately 17,000 of them with specific HLA alleles at a false discovery rate of 0.05.

The PCR had 60 Vbeta and 13 Jbeta primers. Repertoires were generated with immunoSEQ multiplex PCR, while TCRdb's copy carries only in-frame clones and drops some. The table shows about 170,000 clones, with around 80% occurring only once. A remark on this clone: Its antigen is not known.

V was pared by 7 bases and J by 2 bases, with 17 bases between. This CDR3 has 15 residues. CDR1 and CDR2 from the germline V gene are SNHLY and FYNNEI. The origin of this receptor is a woman aged 45-60 years in good health and CMV-seropositive. Material: PBMCs. The gene calls are TRBV2 and TRBJ2-5; a weak D match, TRBD2 (8 bases). The CDR3 DNA reads as TGTGCCAGCACCGAGGGGGCGGGGGGACAAGAGACCCAGTACTTC. Protein sequence: CASTEGAGGQETQYF.